A single sample is the source of the 23 T cell receptor beta chains below, sequenced in a study of regulatory T cells in long-lasting Graves disease (dated by TCRdb to 2020 to 2023). What this sample's time point label stands for: newly diagnosed GD, antithyroid drugs for less than 3 months. RNA was extracted from PBMCs in TRIzol for both TCR sequencing and RNA sequencing. Libraries were built with multiplex PCR. Sequenced using an Illumina HiSeq 4000. iRepertoire HTBI primers and Arm-PCR amplification of CDR3 regions were used to construct TCR beta libraries. TCRdb reworked the public reads: Q25 trimming with fastp, MiXCR clone assembly, productive beta chains retained. Rows merge per CDR3 protein into single entries with the most common DNA and genes. The sample contains 250,000 to 300,000 distinct CDR3 sequences, 18% of them found a single time. The ten largest clones take up about 15% of the sample.

The same data also went into a second study, on T cells in Graves' hyperthyroidism and ophthalmopathy.

This material consisted of peripheral blood mononuclear cells (PBMCs), taken at new diagnosis, from a patient treated with antithyroid drugs. The receptors here all came from a woman aged 25 to 39 with Graves disease. Donor details come from another sample of the same person, matched by shared clones.

This clonotype appeared many times. The chain carries TRBV9 and TRBJ2-3; perhaps D is TRBD1 or TRBD2 (5 bases each). Trimming left V 0 bases short and J 6 bases short, with 17 bases between. The CDR3 consists of 16 residues. Germline V gene data show CDR1 as SGDLS and CDR2 as YYNGEE. The CDR3: CASSVESGRWGDTQYF. The DNA of the CDR3 is TGTGCCAGCAGCGTAGAGTCGGGGCGTTGGGGGGATACGCAGTATTTT.

Concerning this clonotype: A read error is possible here, since a much larger clone lies one base away. The chain carries TRBV5-5 and TRBJ2-6, with D perhaps matching TRBD2 (5 bases). Trimming stripped 4 bases from V and 0 bases from J, with 11 bases between. Germline lookup yields CDR1 SGHKS and CDR2 YYEKEE (reference sequence). The CDR3 contains 16 residues. The CDR3 loop reads CASSAGRDSGANVLTF. CDR3 sequence (DNA): TGTGCCAGCAGCGCCGGACGGGACTCTGGGGCCAACGTCCTGACTTTC. Using reference TRBV5-5 and TRBJ2-6 for the parts outside the CDR3, the full variable domain is DAGVTQSPTHLIKTRGQQVTLRCSPISGHKSVSWYQQVLGQGPQFIFQYYEKEERGRGNFPDRFSARQFPNYSSELNVNALLLGDSALYLCASSAGRDSGANVLTFGAGSRLTVL.

This clonotype came up a few times. The chain joins TRBV6-2 or TRBV6-3 to TRBJ1-2; maybe TRBD1 (6 bases). CDR1 and CDR2 from the germline V gene are MNHEY and SVGEGT. The CDR3 has 15 residues. V dropped 4 bases and J dropped 4 bases, with 16 bases sitting between them. The CDR3 protein is CASSSPTGSGYGYTF. The DNA for the CDR3 is TGTGCCAGCAGTTCCCCCACAGGGTCCGGCTATGGCTACACCTTC.

In its sample, this clonotype was seen many times. The V gene is TRBV11-2, the J gene TRBJ2-1; D is ambiguous. This CDR3 has 14 residues. Trimming removed 1 base from V and 7 bases from J, with 11 bases in between. The germline V gene has CDR1 SGHAT and CDR2 FQNNGV. The CDR3 reads CASSLGVGRNEQFF. CDR3 sequence (DNA): TGTGCCAGCAGCTTAGGAGTTGGGCGGAATGAGCAGTTCTTC.

The chain has TRBV5-1 and TRBJ1-5, with unresolved D. The CDR3 totals 13 residues. The germline gives CDR1 SGHRS, CDR2 YFSETQ. Deletions cut 0 bases from V and 5 bases from J, with 6 bases between. CDR3 sequence reads: CASSLALDQPQHF. As DNA, the CDR3 is TGCGCCAGCAGCTTGGCGTTGGATCAGCCCCAGCATTTT.

The J gene is TRBJ1-4, the V gene TRBV28; D gene uncertain. The CDR3 extends over 18 amino acids. Germline V lookup: CDR1 MDHEN, CDR2 SYDVKM. V was pared by 2 bases and J by 5 bases, with 21 bases between. CDR3 sequence (DNA): TGTGCCAGCAGTTTACTTCCTCTGGGATCCAGGAAAAATGAAAAACTGTTTTTT. Translated: CASSLLPLGSRKNEKLFF.

This clonotype was picked up many times. The chain joins TRBV20-1 to TRBJ2-1, with D tentatively TRBD1 or TRBD2 (5 bases each). V was trimmed by 1 base and J by 9 bases, leaving 13 bases between them. There are 13 residues in the CDR3. Germline CDR1 reads DFQATT; CDR2 reads SNEGSKA (reference sequence). CDR3 loop: CSARVAKGSEQFF. DNA for the CDR3: TGCAGTGCTAGAGTCGCGAAGGGGAGTGAGCAGTTCTTC.

There are many counts of this clonotype. The V and J genes are TRBV6-5 and TRBJ2-5; possibly TRBD1 or TRBD2 for D (5 bases each). Trimming pared 0 bases from V and 7 bases from J, leaving 18 bases between. Germline V lookup: CDR1 MNHEY, CDR2 SVGAGI. This CDR3 has 16 residues. The CDR3 nucleotides are TGTGCCAGCAGTTACTCCGCCCCGGGACCGGTAGGGACCCAGTACTTC. Translated: CASSYSAPGPVGTQYF.

This clonotype was detected many times. V is TRBV12-3 or TRBV12-4 and J is TRBJ2-2, with D perhaps TRBD1 (5 bases). The V end lost 0 bases, the J end lost 3 bases, and 8 bases lay between the germline ends. The CDR3 extends over 15 amino acids. DNA for the CDR3: TGTGCCAGCAGTTTAGCGGGGCTCCACACCGGGGAGCTGTTTTTT. Translating it yields CASSLAGLHTGELFF.

V and J are TRBV5-1 and TRBJ2-3, with 7 positions matching TRBD1. CDR3 size: 15 residues. The germline V gene encodes CDR1 SGHRS and CDR2 YFSETQ. Trimming removed 0 bases from V and 0 bases from J; junction bases left unmatched: 1. The CDR3 nucleotides read TGCGCCAGCAGCTTGGGACAGGGTAGCACAGATACGCAGTATTTT. It translates to CASSLGQGSTDTQYF.

This clonotype has a count of ten or more. The genes are TRBV10-3 and TRBJ1-6; no definite D call. Trimming stripped 8 bases from V and 7 bases from J, with 12 bases between. The germline V gene has CDR1 ENHRY and CDR2 SYGVKD. The CDR3 length is 13 residues. The CDR3 bases are TGTGCCATCGGCCGGGGTGAAAATTCACCCCTCCACTTT. Protein product: CAIGRGENSPLHF.

There are many counts of this clonotype. This chain uses TRBV11-3 with TRBJ2-5; 8 bases are shared with TRBD2. Germline values: CDR1 SGHNT, CDR2 YENEEA. This CDR3 is 14 amino acids long. The V segment lost 5 bases and the J segment 3 bases; nucleotides outside the gene matches: 5. The CDR3 DNA reads TGTGCCAGCAGCCGTCGGGGGGGGGAAGAGACCCAGTACTTC. Translating it yields CASSRRGGEETQYF.

Turning to this clonotype: A far more abundant clone sits one base away, making this likely a read error. The chain combines TRBV7-3 with TRBJ2-3; 8 positions agree with TRBD2. The CDR3 spans 15 residues. Germline loops: CDR1 SGHTA, CDR2 FQGTGA. V lost 6 bases, J lost 3 bases, and 8 bases stayed unmatched. The CDR3 sequence: CASSSLAAATDTQYF. The CDR3 DNA is TGTGCCAGCAGTTCACTAGCGGCGGCAACAGATACGCAGTATTTT.

This clonotype has at least ten counts. The chain couples TRBV12-3 or TRBV12-4 to TRBJ2-5; 8 bases align to TRBD1. V gave up 3 bases and J gave up 5 bases; unmatched junction bases: 5. The CDR3 totals 14 residues. CDR3 nucleotides: TGTGCCAGCAGTTTCAGGGGGCGCAGGGAGACCCAGTACTTC. Translated: CASSFRGRRETQYF.

A word on this clonotype: With a far larger clone one base away, a read error is the likely cause. The CDR3 spells CAGMTGTHIGEQYF. CDR3 DNA sequence: TGTGCCGGCATGACCGGGACCCACATCGGCGAGCAGTACTTC. V is TRBV13 and J is TRBJ2-7; D tentatively reads TRBD1 or TRBD2 (5 bases each). Germline loops: CDR1 PRHDT, CDR2 FYEKMQ (reference sequence). V dropped 11 bases and J dropped 6 bases, with 23 bases sitting between them. The CDR3 totals 14 residues. The whole variable domain, remainder taken from reference TRBV13 and TRBJ2-7, is AAGVIQSPRHLIKEKRETATLKCYPIPRHDTVYWYQQGPGQDPQFLISFYEKMQSDKGSIPDRFSAQQFSDYHSELNMSSLELGDSALYFCAGMTGTHIGEQYFGPGTRLTVT.

This clonotype has at least ten counts. This chain connects TRBV7-2 to TRBJ1-5; D not resolved. The CDR3 sequence is 15 residues long. The V end lost 2 bases, the J end lost 2 bases, and 10 bases lay between the germline ends. CDR1 and CDR2 (germline): SGHTA, FQGNSA. The CDR3: CASSLNSGGNQPQHF. In DNA, the CDR3 is TGTGCCAGCAGCTTAAACTCTGGGGGCAATCAGCCCCAGCATTTT.

This clonotype was recorded at least ten times. The chain couples TRBV11-2 to TRBJ1-1, with 7 nucleotides matching TRBD1. Germline V lookup: CDR1 SGHAT, CDR2 FQNNGV. CDR3 length equals 14 residues. V shed 4 bases and J 4 bases; nucleotides not matched to a gene: 6. CDR3 DNA: TGTGCCAGCAGCTATACAGGGGTGAGCACTGAAGCTTTCTTT. Its protein is CASSYTGVSTEAFF.

This clonotype was picked up many times. The rearrangement uses TRBV2 and TRBJ2-2; TRBD1 might be the D (5 bases). Trimming took off 9 bases at V and 5 bases at J, with 16 bases between the two ends. The CDR3 runs to 14 residues. Germline CDR1 reads SNHLY; CDR2 reads FYNNEI. The CDR3 loop is CARARAGHTGELFF. The CDR3 DNA sequence: TGTGCCAGGGCTAGGGCAGGGCATACCGGGGAGCTGTTTTTT. The full variable domain, completed using reference TRBV2 and TRBJ2-2, is EPEVTQTPSHQVTQMGQEVILRCVPISNHLYFYWYRQILGQKVEFLVSFYNNEISEKSEIFDDQFSVERPDGSNFTLKIRSTKLEDSAMYFCARARAGHTGELFFGEGSRLTVL.

Ten or more counts support this clonotype. This chain joins TRBV4-1 and TRBJ1-2, with D unclear. Between the trimmed V and J ends, which lost 2 bases and 4 bases, there was a span of 14 bases. The CDR3 totals 15 residues. Germline loops: CDR1 MGHRA, CDR2 YSYEKL. Here the CDR3 DNA reads TGCGCCAGCAGCCAACCTCGAGAGGGTGGCTATGGCTACACCTTC. Protein: CASSQPREGGYGYTF.

This chain links TRBV15 with TRBJ1-6; no firm D call. V lost 4 bases and J 7 bases, leaving 8 bases between the germline ends. The CDR3 loop spans 13 amino acids. Germline V CDR1 and CDR2: LNHNV, YYDKDF (reference sequence). CDR3 residues: CATSTKRNSPLHF. DNA for the CDR3: TGTGCCACCAGCACAAAAAGGAATTCACCCCTCCACTTT.

This clonotype was seen at least ten times. The V gene is TRBV5-1, the J gene TRBJ2-5; TRBD2 aligns across 13 bases. This CDR3 is built from 18 residues. J was trimmed by 2 bases and V by 4 bases; bases with no gene match: 11. The V gene's germline CDR1 is SGHRS and CDR2 YFSETQ. CDR3 amino acids: CASSRIHPGLAGQETQYF. CDR3 in DNA: TGCGCCAGCAGCAGAATCCACCCGGGACTAGCGGGGCAAGAGACCCAGTACTTC.

This clonotype showed up just a few times. The rearrangement uses TRBV5-1 and TRBJ2-1; D possibly corresponds to TRBD2 (5 bases). Trimming pared 2 bases from V and 4 bases from J, leaving 10 bases between. The V gene's germline CDR1 is SGHRS and CDR2 YFSETQ. This CDR3 is built from 14 residues. The CDR3 here is CASSLRTFYNEQFF. As DNA, the CDR3 is TGCGCCAGCAGCTTACGGACTTTTTACAATGAGCAGTTCTTC.

This clonotype was recorded a few times. The chain employs TRBV5-5 and TRBJ1-3; TRBD1 matches at 8 bases. The CDR3 covers 16 residues. V gave up 4 bases and J gave up 0 bases; unmatched junction bases: 6. Per germline, CDR1 SGHKS and CDR2 YYEKEE (reference sequence). The CDR3 coding sequence is TGTGCCAGCAGCCATGGACAGGGTAACTCTGGAAACACCATATATTTT. Its protein is CASSHGQGNSGNTIYF.